A single sample is the source of the 20 T cell receptor beta chains below, sequenced in a study of shared clonotypes between healthy human individuals. CD8 cells classed as naive were CD45RO-negative and positively selected for CCR7, excluding terminally differentiated effector memory CD45RA+ cells. Clones were sequenced by immunoSEQ multiplex PCR, and TCRdb holds only the in-frame ones, with some missing. Of around 2,000,000 clones in the sample, over 85% were seen once. Sequencing was done on a sample of naive CD8+ T cells sorted from blood. The receptors were gathered from a man younger than 30 in good health.

V and J are TRBV5-5 and TRBJ2-7; 9 nucleotides match TRBD1. The CDR3 runs 15 residues. The junction had 7 bases not matched to a gene; V was cut back by 4 bases and J by 2 bases. Per the germline V gene, CDR1 is SGHKS and CDR2 is YYEKEE (reference sequence). The chain's CDR3 is CASSAGQGITYEQYF. For the CDR3, the DNA is TGTGCCAGCAGCGCGGGACAGGGAATTACCTACGAGCAGTACTTC.

The genes are TRBV5-1 and TRBJ2-7; 8 bases line up with TRBD1. The germline V gene encodes CDR1 SGHRS and CDR2 YFSETQ. This CDR3 spans 15 amino acids. Unmatched junction bases numbered 6, after V lost 1 base and J lost 3 bases. Here the CDR3 DNA reads TGCGCCAGCAGCTTGACAGGGGGATCGTACTACGAGCAGTACTTC. Protein sequence: CASSLTGGSYYEQYF.

Notes on this clone: The same CDR3 can be traced to other DNA sequences in this sample. This rearrangement joins TRBV10-3 to TRBJ1-5; D remains unclear. V was shortened by 3 bases and J by 2 bases, with 5 bases between the two germline ends. The V gene's germline CDR1 is ENHRY and CDR2 SYGVKD. This CDR3 is 13 amino acids long. The CDR3 loop is CAISDGGNQPQHF. The CDR3, as DNA: TGTGCCATCAGTGACGGAGGCAATCAGCCCCAGCATTTT.

The rearrangement links TRBV7-6 to TRBJ2-1; the D is unclear. Trimming removed 5 bases from V and 10 bases from J, with 18 bases in between. The CDR3 consists of 14 residues. From germline, CDR1 is SGHVS and CDR2 FNYEAQ. Written as DNA, the CDR3 is TGTGCCAGCAGCACGACCGTCTTGGGGAACGAGCAGTTCTTC. This encodes CASSTTVLGNEQFF.

The V and J genes are TRBV27 and TRBJ1-6, with D tentatively TRBD1 (6 bases). CDR1 is MNHEY, CDR2 SMNVEV, per germline (reference sequence). CDR3 length equals 15 residues. Between the trimmed V and J ends, which lost 4 bases and 10 bases, there was a span of 17 bases. The CDR3 nucleotides are TGTGCCAGCAGTTCACACAGTGGGGGCGGGTCACCCCTCCACTTT. Translating it yields CASSSHSGGGSPLHF.

The rearrangement uses TRBV6-4 and TRBJ2-3, with 12 bases lining up with TRBD2. The CDR3 runs to 16 residues. Germline V gene data show CDR1 as MRHNA and CDR2 as SNTAGT. V shed 3 bases, J shed 4 bases, and the junction held 5 bases outside the gene matches. The CDR3 loop is CASSESTSGGPDTQYF. The DNA for the CDR3 is TGTGCCAGCAGTGAATCGACTAGCGGGGGCCCAGATACGCAGTATTTT.

This chain uses TRBV27 with TRBJ1-6, with D tentatively TRBD1 (5 bases). The ends were cut back, 2 bases at V and 10 bases at J, with 15 bases in the middle. CDR3 length equals 15 residues. CDR1 is MNHEY, CDR2 SMNVEV, per germline (reference sequence). CDR3 DNA: TGTGCCAGCAGTTTAGGTCGCGGGGGAGGATCACCCCTCCACTTT. Translation gives CASSLGRGGGSPLHF.

The V call is TRBV27, the J call TRBJ2-1; a weak D match, TRBD2 (5 bases). The CDR3 runs to 14 residues. V was trimmed by 5 bases and J by 2 bases, leaving 10 bases between them. Germline-derived CDR1 and CDR2 are MNHEY and SMNVEV (reference sequence). The CDR3 DNA reads TGTGCCAGCAGTCTAGCAATCACCTACAATGAGCAGTTCTTC. It encodes CASSLAITYNEQFF.

The chain recombines TRBV4-3 with TRBJ1-1, with D possibly TRBD1 on 5 matching bases. The CDR3 is 16 amino acids. CDR1 and CDR2 from the germline V gene are LGHNA and YSLEER. Deletions cut 2 bases from V and 1 base from J, with 14 bases between. The CDR3 DNA follows: TGCGCCAGCAGCCAATCTCTCCCAGGGACGAACACTGAAGCTTTCTTT. The encoded protein is CASSQSLPGTNTEAFF.

The chain employs TRBV29-1 and TRBJ2-1; 8 bases are a match to TRBD2. The V gene's germline CDR1 is SQVTM and CDR2 ANQGSEA. The CDR3 has 19 amino acids. The J segment lost 6 bases and the V segment lost 0 bases, leaving 19 bases of the junction unmatched. CDR3 loop: CSVEDPREGWGLGSNEQFF. For the CDR3, the DNA is TGCAGCGTTGAAGATCCCCGGGAGGGATGGGGGCTCGGGAGCAATGAGCAGTTCTTC.

The chain uses TRBV7-6 and TRBJ2-1, with 9 bases fitting TRBD2. The CDR3 extends over 16 amino acids. V was pared by 5 bases and J by 1 base, with 6 bases of the junction left unmatched. Germline CDR1 SGHVS, CDR2 FNYEAQ. CDR3 region: CASSPVAGASYNEQFF. In DNA form, the CDR3 reads TGTGCCAGCAGCCCGGTAGCGGGAGCATCCTACAATGAGCAGTTCTTC.

The chain uses TRBV13 and TRBJ2-7, with a weak D call TRBD2 (6 bases). Germline-derived CDR1 and CDR2 are PRHDT and FYEKMQ (reference sequence). This CDR3 region has 15 residues. V was shortened by 0 bases and J by 4 bases, with 13 bases between the two germline ends. The CDR3 DNA reads TGTGCCAGCAGCTTAGGCGGAACGGGGGAGTACGAGCAGTACTTC. It encodes CASSLGGTGEYEQYF.

Comment on this clone: This CDR3 is also generated by other DNA sequences in the sample. The V call is TRBV27, the J call TRBJ2-3, with TRBD2 matching over 12 bases. The germline gives CDR1 MNHEY, CDR2 SMNVEV (reference sequence). The CDR3 loop spans 16 amino acids. The trim removed 5 bases at V and 2 bases at J, leaving 5 bases unmatched. CDR3 sequence (DNA): TGTGCCAGCAGTCTACGGACTAGCGGGGCCACAGATACGCAGTATTTT. Translation gives CASSLRTSGATDTQYF.

The rearrangement joins TRBV6-6 to TRBJ2-1, with 7 bases that match TRBD2. CDR3 length: 15 residues. CDR1 and CDR2 from the germline V gene are MNHNY and SVGAGI (reference sequence). V lost 0 bases and J lost 7; bases outside the gene matches: 6. CDR3 sequence: CASSYSAGTRNEQFF. DNA for the CDR3: TGTGCCAGCAGTTACTCAGCGGGGACGAGGAATGAGCAGTTCTTC.

The CDR3 nucleotides read TGTGCCAGTCGGGGAGGCAGCAATAATGAAGCTTTCTTT. Translated, it gives CASRGGSNNEAFF. V gene TRBV19 combines with J gene TRBJ1-1; D uncertain. Germline-derived CDR1 and CDR2 are LNHDA and SQIVND (reference sequence). The V end was cut by 8 bases, the J end by 7 bases, with 17 bases between. The length of the CDR3 is 13 residues.

J is TRBJ2-7 and V is TRBV28; 12 bases are a match to TRBD2. From germline, CDR1 is MDHEN and CDR2 SYDVKM. V lost 4 bases to trimming and J lost 3 bases; unmatched junction nucleotides: 13. CDR3 length: 18 residues. The CDR3 here is CASSSPGAGLAGYYEQYF. CDR3 sequence (DNA): TGTGCCAGCAGTTCCCCAGGGGCCGGACTAGCGGGATACTACGAGCAGTACTTC.

This chain links TRBV6-5 with TRBJ2-7; a weak D match, TRBD1 (7 bases). Between the trimmed V and J ends, which lost 0 bases and 0 bases, there was a span of 12 bases. CDR3 length equals 16 residues. Germline V gene data show CDR1 as MNHEY and CDR2 as SVGAGI. The CDR3 DNA reads TGTGCCAGCAGTTACTCCACAGGGGAGGTCTCCTACGAGCAGTACTTC. As protein: CASSYSTGEVSYEQYF.

CDR3: CASSVDRGTGSDTQYF. CDR3 bases: TGTGCCAGCAGCGTAGACAGGGGGACTGGCTCAGATACGCAGTATTTT. The chain uses TRBV9 and TRBJ2-3; 8 bases align to TRBD1. The CDR3 totals 16 residues. J was trimmed by 4 bases and V by 0 bases; bases with no gene match: 7. Germline loops: CDR1 SGDLS, CDR2 YYNGEE. The whole variable domain, filled in from reference TRBV9 and TRBJ2-3, reads DSGVTQTPKHLITATGQRVTLRCSPRSGDLSVYWYQQSLDQGLQFLIQYYNGEERAKGNILERFSAQQFPDLHSELNLSSLELGDSALYFCASSVDRGTGSDTQYFGPGTRLTVL.

The J gene is TRBJ1-5, the V gene TRBV6-1, with no clear D. The V and J ends lost 3 bases and 6 bases respectively, with 18 bases between them. Germline V gene lookup returns CDR1 MNHNS and CDR2 SASEGT. There are 16 residues in the CDR3. The CDR3 spells CASSDLRDLLGQPQHF. CDR3 coding DNA: TGTGCCAGCAGTGACTTGAGGGATCTCTTGGGTCAGCCCCAGCATTTT.

The chain uses TRBV21-1 and TRBJ2-5; the D call TRBD1 from the table was never checked on the DNA. TRBV21-1 corresponds to a pseudogene. This CDR3 contains 18 residues. The DNA for the CDR3 is TGTGCCAGCAGCAAAGCGAAAGGAAGACAGGGAACGTTCGAGACCCAGTACTTC. It is translated as CASSKAKGRQGTFETQYF.